The 24 T cell receptor beta chains in this list originate from one sample, sequenced in a study of shared clonotypes between healthy human individuals. Generated by immunoSEQ multiplex PCR, the TCRdb table keeps only in-frame clones and is missing some. This table has 2 million to 2.5 million clones, more than 85% appearing once. Sequenced material: naive CD4+ T cells from PBMCs. This sample's subset: CD45RA+ positively selected. These receptors were obtained from a man aged 18 to 30 in good health. Some clones in this sample may be carry-over from other donors' samples.

The rearrangement uses TRBV4-1 and TRBJ2-1; 8 positions match TRBD1. Trimming cost V 2 bases and J 2 bases; bases outside gene matches: 11. Germline V gene sequence: CDR1 MGHRA, CDR2 YSYEKL. This CDR3 contains 18 residues. The CDR3 loop reads CASSQWDRNLDAYNEQFF. For the CDR3, the DNA is TGCGCCAGCAGCCAATGGGACAGGAATCTGGACGCCTACAATGAGCAGTTCTTC.

The chain recombines TRBV19 with TRBJ2-1; D call uncertain. This CDR3 region has 17 residues. CDR1 LNHDA and CDR2 SQIVND come from the germline V gene (reference sequence). V was trimmed by 5 bases and J by 0 bases, leaving 17 bases between them. The CDR3 loop reads CASSVSTLRSSYNEQFF. The CDR3 DNA sequence: TGTGCCAGTAGTGTCTCGACTCTCCGAAGCTCCTACAATGAGCAGTTCTTC. The full variable domain, with the rest looked up from reference TRBV19 and TRBJ2-1, is DGGITQSPKYLFRKEGQNVTLSCEQNLNHDAMYWYRQDPGQGLRLIYYSQIVNDFQKGDIAEGYSVSREKKESFPLTVTSAQKNPTAFYLCASSVSTLRSSYNEQFFGPGTRLTVL.

The chain carries TRBV4-2 and TRBJ1-6, with D perhaps matching TRBD1 (6 bases). Per germline, CDR1 LGHNA and CDR2 YNFKEQ. Deletions cut 4 bases from V and 5 bases from J, with 12 bases between. The CDR3 consists of 15 residues. The CDR3, as DNA: TGTGCCAGCAGCCGACCGACAGGAGATAATTCACCCCTCCACTTT. It is translated as CASSRPTGDNSPLHF.

The chain has TRBV7-9 and TRBJ1-2; D not resolved. Between the trimmed V and J ends, which lost 5 bases and 3 bases, there was a span of 13 bases. This CDR3 has 14 amino acids. Germline values: CDR1 SEHNR, CDR2 FQNEAQ (reference sequence). CDR3 sequence (DNA): TGTGCCAGCAGCCCGTCACAAGCCTACTATGGCTACACCTTC. Its protein is CASSPSQAYYGYTF. Complete variable domain (other parts from reference TRBV7-9 and TRBJ1-2): DTGVSQNPRHKITKRGQNVTFRCDPISEHNRLYWYRQTLGQGPEFLTYFQNEAQLEKSRLLSDRFSAERPKGSFSTLEIQRTEQGDSAMYLCASSPSQAYYGYTFGSGTRLTVV.

The genes are TRBV4-1 and TRBJ2-5; TRBD2 is a possible D gene (6 bases). The CDR3 sequence is 16 residues long. Trimming shortened V by 1 base and J by 4 bases, and 16 bases separated the two germline ends. Germline V gene data show CDR1 as MGHRA and CDR2 as YSYEKL. The CDR3 sequence is CASSQGPGVGGETQYF. The CDR3 coding sequence is TGCGCCAGCAGCCAAGGGCCGGGAGTGGGGGGAGAGACCCAGTACTTC.

This chain links TRBV7-9 with TRBJ1-1, with D tentatively TRBD1 (5 bases). Germline loops: CDR1 SEHNR, CDR2 FQNEAQ (reference sequence). The germline V and J ends were trimmed by 5 bases and 2 bases, with 12 bases remaining between them. The CDR3 totals 14 residues. CDR3 in amino acids: CASSPVRVNTEAFF. CDR3 bases: TGTGCCAGCAGCCCGGTCAGGGTAAACACTGAAGCTTTCTTT.

This sequence joins TRBV28 and TRBJ1-1; a weak D match, TRBD1 (5 bases). Per the germline V gene, CDR1 is MDHEN and CDR2 is SYDVKM. The CDR3 covers 15 residues. V was pared by 10 bases and J by 4 bases, with 22 bases between. The CDR3 bases are TGTGCCATCAGGAGCCCAGGGTACCCCAGCACTGAAGCTTTCTTT. As protein: CAIRSPGYPSTEAFF.

This rearrangement joins TRBV6-5 to TRBJ1-2; D gene uncertain. V was trimmed by 0 bases and J by 2 bases, leaving 10 bases between them. The CDR3 has 15 residues. Germline assignment: CDR1 MNHEY and CDR2 SVGAGI. CDR3 loop: CASSYSRESNYGYTF. CDR3 nucleotides: TGTGCCAGCAGTTACTCCCGAGAAAGCAACTATGGCTACACCTTC.

In its sample, this clone was seen once. The chain couples TRBV12-5 to TRBJ2-3; TRBD1 aligns across 9 bases. CDR3 size: 15 residues. CDR1 and CDR2 from the germline V gene are LGHNT and FRNRAP. The trim removed 1 base at V and 3 bases at J, leaving 2 bases unmatched. The CDR3 DNA reads TGTGCTAGTGGTTTGGGGGACAGGGCAACAGATACGCAGTATTTT. Translating gives CASGLGDRATDTQYF.

This clone appeared a few times. The chain links TRBV11-2 to TRBJ1-1; D gene unclear. The CDR3 runs to 13 residues. CDR1 SGHAT and CDR2 FQNNGV come from the germline V gene. With 3 bases removed from V and 5 bases from J, the gap between germline ends came to 10 bases. CDR3 residues: CASSFNGRTEAFF. In DNA, the CDR3 is TGTGCCAGCAGCTTCAACGGACGGACTGAAGCTTTCTTT.

The gene calls are TRBV27 and TRBJ2-7; TRBD1 agrees at 8 bases. CDR1 and CDR2 from the germline V gene are MNHEY and SMNVEV (reference sequence). V trimming: 5 bases; J trimming: 7 bases; junction bases outside the gene matches: 13. The CDR3 totals 15 residues. The CDR3 here is CASSPPGTGAREQYF. CDR3 sequence (DNA): TGTGCCAGCAGTCCCCCCGGGACAGGAGCGCGGGAGCAGTACTTC.

The chain couples TRBV30 to TRBJ1-5; D is uncertain. In germline, CDR1 is GTSNPN, CDR2 SVGIG (reference sequence). V was trimmed by 5 bases and J by 2 bases, leaving 10 bases between them. This CDR3 spans 13 amino acids. The CDR3 DNA reads TGTGCCTGGGCTCCGGGAGGCAATCAGCCCCAGCATTTT. Protein product: CAWAPGGNQPQHF.

The CDR3 here is CASSLVSFRQELKNIQYF. The CDR3 bases are TGTGCCAGCAGCTTAGTATCATTCCGACAGGAACTCAAAAACATTCAGTACTTC. The chain recombines TRBV11-2 with TRBJ2-4; weak D call: TRBD1 (6 bases). V shed 1 base and J shed 3 bases, with 19 bases lying between them. CDR1 and CDR2 (germline): SGHAT, FQNNGV. CDR3 length: 18 amino acids.

This clone came up once. The gene calls are TRBV9 and TRBJ2-1, with 7 bases matching TRBD1. Germline CDR1 and CDR2: SGDLS and YYNGEE. The ends lost 4 bases at V and 3 bases at J; junction bases unmatched: 7. The CDR3 has 15 amino acids. CDR3 in DNA: TGTGCCAGCAGCTTTACGGGACAGAACTACAATGAGCAGTTCTTC. The encoded protein is CASSFTGQNYNEQFF.

This clone was observed once. V and J are TRBV4-1 and TRBJ1-5; no firm D call. The CDR3 runs to 15 residues. V lost 6 bases and J 2 bases, leaving 14 bases between the germline ends. Germline loops: CDR1 MGHRA, CDR2 YSYEKL. Here the CDR3 reads CASRLDPLGNQPQHF. The CDR3 DNA sequence: TGCGCCAGCAGACTCGACCCCCTTGGCAATCAGCCCCAGCATTTT.

This sequence joins TRBV7-3 and TRBJ2-1, with 13 bases fitting TRBD2. This CDR3 spans 15 amino acids. Trimming removed 4 bases from V and 8 bases from J; junction bases left unmatched: 5. Germline V gene sequence: CDR1 SGHTA, CDR2 FQGTGA. The CDR3 protein is CASSSGLAGFDEQFF. The CDR3 nucleotides are TGTGCCAGCAGCTCGGGACTAGCGGGATTCGATGAGCAGTTCTTC.

For the CDR3, the DNA is TGTGCCAGCAGCTTGGCCGGGACAGGGAGGGCCGGGGAGCTGTTTTTT. Its protein product is CASSLAGTGRAGELFF. The chain joins TRBV5-4 to TRBJ2-2, with TRBD1 matching 9 bases. There are 16 residues in the CDR3. V trimming: 0 bases; J trimming: 6 bases; junction bases outside the gene matches: 6. Germline lookup yields CDR1 SGHNT and CDR2 YYREEE (reference sequence).

The rearrangement joins TRBV6-1 to TRBJ2-5; TRBD2 matches at 7 bases. Per the germline V gene, CDR1 is MNHNS and CDR2 is SASEGT. This CDR3 has 12 residues. With V trimmed by 11 bases and J by 5 bases, 8 bases remained unmatched. The CDR3 DNA follows: TGTGCCCTAGAGACGGGAGGTGAGACCCAGTACTTC. The encoded protein is CALETGGETQYF.

V is TRBV4-2 and J is TRBJ2-1; D call uncertain. V gave up 0 bases and J gave up 8 bases, with 14 bases separating them. The CDR3 has 15 residues. From germline, CDR1 is LGHNA and CDR2 YNFKEQ. This CDR3 reads CASSQEFGASHEQFF. The CDR3 DNA follows: TGTGCCAGCAGCCAAGAATTTGGCGCAAGCCATGAGCAGTTCTTC.

The chain joins TRBV5-4 to TRBJ2-6; D perhaps matches TRBD2 (6 bases). Germline CDR1 is SGHNT and CDR2 is YYREEE (reference sequence). The CDR3 covers 18 residues. V lost 4 bases and J lost 0, with 17 bases in between. In DNA form, the CDR3 reads TGTGCCAGCAGCAATATCCGGGACGGGAGCTCTGGGGCCAACGTCCTGACTTTC. Its translation is CASSNIRDGSSGANVLTF.

Worth noting for this clone: Other DNA variants within this sample encode the same CDR3. V is TRBV20-1 and J is TRBJ2-7, with D unresolved. This CDR3 is built from 11 residues. V shed 5 bases and J shed 6 bases, with 11 bases lying between them. Germline CDR1 is DFQATT and CDR2 is SNEGSKA (reference sequence). CDR3 nucleotide sequence: TGCAGTGCTCGTGGGTCCCGCGAGCAGTACTTC. This encodes CSARGSREQYF.

Worth noting for this clone: Other DNA sequences of this sample code for an identical CDR3. The rearrangement links TRBV28 to TRBJ1-1; D may be TRBD1 (6 bases). Germline CDR1 is MDHEN and CDR2 is SYDVKM. The V gene lost 3 bases and the J gene lost 1 base, with 9 bases spanning the gap. This CDR3 comprises 14 residues. The CDR3 DNA reads TGTGCCAGCAGTTTGGGCAGGGGGAACACTGAAGCTTTCTTT. Its translation: CASSLGRGNTEAFF. The entire variable domain, with the rest obtained from reference TRBV28 and TRBJ1-1, is as follows: DVKVTQSSRYLVKRTGEKVFLECVQDMDHENMFWYRQDPGLGLRLIYFSYDVKMKEKGDIPEGYSVSREKKERFSLILESASTNQTSMYLCASSLGRGNTEAFFGQGTRLTVV.

The genes are TRBV11-3 and TRBJ2-7, with D possibly called TRBD1 or TRBD2 (5 bases each). CDR3 length: 15 residues. Deletions cut 1 base from V and 2 bases from J, with 12 bases between. In germline, CDR1 is SGHNT, CDR2 YENEEA. The DNA for the CDR3 is TGTGCCAGCAGCTTAGTTGACGGGGCCCCCTACGAGCAGTACTTC. Its translation: CASSLVDGAPYEQYF.

CDR3 nucleotides: TGTGCCACCGAACCCCGATCAGATACGCAGTATTTT. Translating it yields CATEPRSDTQYF. The genes are TRBV2 and TRBJ2-3; D unresolved. CDR1 SNHLY and CDR2 FYNNEI come from the germline V gene. The CDR3 contains 12 residues. The V and J ends lost 10 bases and 4 bases respectively, with 12 bases between them.